Following are 7 T cell receptor beta chains from one sample sequenced in a study of blood T cell repertoires in COVID-19. Sequencing was performed with immunoSEQ multiplex PCR; in TCRdb, only in-frame clones are kept and a portion is missing. The sample includes around 200,000 clones, around 80% of them seen just once. The sample comprised peripheral blood. These receptors were collected from a woman at least 80 years old with active or convalescent COVID-19.

The chain employs TRBV10-3 and TRBJ1-6; 10 bases map to TRBD1. The CDR3 runs 13 residues. In germline, CDR1 is ENHRY, CDR2 SYGVKD. Trimming took 8 bases from V and 7 from J; bases not matched to a gene: 2. CDR3 sequence reads: CAIGGQGNSPLHF. CDR3 nucleotides: TGTGCCATCGGGGGACAGGGGAATTCACCCCTCCACTTT.

The CDR3 spells CASSPLTGHSYEQYF. The CDR3 nucleotides are TGCGCCAGCAGCCCCCTGACAGGGCACTCCTACGAGCAGTACTTC. The chain links TRBV5-1 to TRBJ2-7; TRBD1 matches at 7 bases. The CDR3 contains 15 residues. The J segment lost 0 bases and the V segment lost 4 bases, leaving 7 bases of the junction unmatched. Germline CDR1 is SGHRS and CDR2 is YFSETQ.

The rearrangement uses TRBV7-3 and TRBJ2-1; TRBD2 aligns across 7 bases. In germline, CDR1 is SGHTA, CDR2 FQGTGA. The CDR3 is 15 residues long. Trimming removed 4 bases from V and 5 bases from J; junction bases left unmatched: 8. This CDR3 is CASSSHGLADNEQFF. Here the CDR3 DNA reads TGTGCCAGCAGCTCCCATGGGCTAGCGGACAATGAGCAGTTCTTC.

V gene TRBV25-1 combines with J gene TRBJ2-1; 14 positions agree with TRBD2. Trimming took 4 bases from V and 9 from J; bases not matched to a gene: 2. In germline, CDR1 is MGHDK, CDR2 SYGVNS. The CDR3 loop spans 14 amino acids. The CDR3 loop is CASSGTSGRIEQFF. CDR3 nucleotide sequence: TGTGCCAGCAGTGGGACTAGCGGGAGGATTGAGCAGTTCTTC.

The chain uses TRBV6-5 and TRBJ2-5; TRBD1 is a possible D gene (5 bases). There are 14 residues in the CDR3. Trimming pared 0 bases from V and 4 bases from J, leaving 9 bases between. Per germline, CDR1 MNHEY and CDR2 SVGAGI. CDR3 amino acids: CASSYSVGVETQYF. The CDR3 DNA is TGTGCCAGCAGTTACTCTGTAGGGGTAGAGACCCAGTACTTC.

This clone was recorded once. This chain uses TRBV4-1 with TRBJ1-3, with 8 positions matching TRBD1. CDR3 length: 21 amino acids. Germline CDR1 and CDR2: MGHRA and YSYEKL. The ends lost 0 bases at V and 0 bases at J; junction bases unmatched: 16. DNA for the CDR3: TGCGCCAGCAGCCAAGATCAGGGGGCAGGGGGCGTTTTACTCTCTGGAAACACCATATATTTT. This codes for CASSQDQGAGGVLLSGNTIYF.

CDR3 sequence (DNA): TGTGCCAGTACTCCGGGACAGACAGATACGCAGTATTTT. Amino acids: CASTPGQTDTQYF. V and J are TRBV19 and TRBJ2-3, with 7 bases that match TRBD1. CDR3 size: 13 residues. V lost 7 bases, J lost 3 bases, and 4 bases stayed unmatched. Germline CDR1 LNHDA, CDR2 SQIVND (reference sequence).